Listed here is a single TCR beta chain. Its antigen is not known. This CDR3 comprises 13 residues. Germline V lookup: CDR1 MNHEY, CDR2 SVGAGI. Trimming removed 6 bases from V and 1 base from J, with 9 bases in between. The data derive from a study of cytomegalovirus exposure and HLA in healthy donors. The overall study: Previous work identified 90 million to 130 million unique TCR beta sequences from 200 million or so T cells.

Study-wide results and caveats: A later analysis reported that several of the most significant clusters appeared to be linked to common viral pathogens, among them Epstein-Barr virus.

60 Vbeta and 13 Jbeta primers were used in PCR. Method: immunoSEQ multiplex PCR; TCRdb's copy keeps in-frame clones and lacks some. Of under 55,000 clones detected, 65% to 85% appear once; the ten largest clones hold about 3.2%. This receptor was identified in a man between 18 and 35 years old in good health and CMV-seronegative. The material sequenced was PBMCs. The chain joins TRBV6-5 to TRBJ1-1; no firm D call. The CDR3 spells CASSPHGNTEAFF. The CDR3 nucleotides read TGTGCCAGCAGCCCGCACGGGAACACTGAAGCTTTCTTT.